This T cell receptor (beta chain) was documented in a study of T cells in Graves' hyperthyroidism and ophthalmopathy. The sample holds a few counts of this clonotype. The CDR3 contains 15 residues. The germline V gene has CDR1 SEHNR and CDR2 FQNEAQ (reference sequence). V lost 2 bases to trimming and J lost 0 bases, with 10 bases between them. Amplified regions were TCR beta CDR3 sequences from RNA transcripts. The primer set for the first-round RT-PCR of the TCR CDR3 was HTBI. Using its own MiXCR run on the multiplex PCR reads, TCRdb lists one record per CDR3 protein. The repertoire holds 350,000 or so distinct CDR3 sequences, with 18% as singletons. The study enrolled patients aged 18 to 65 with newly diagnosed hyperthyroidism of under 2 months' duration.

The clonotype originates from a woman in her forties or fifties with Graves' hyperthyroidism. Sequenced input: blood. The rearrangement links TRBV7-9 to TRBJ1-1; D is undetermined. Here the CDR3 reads CASSLSNRLNTEAFF. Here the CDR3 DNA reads TGTGCCAGCAGCTTATCTAACCGACTGAACACTGAAGCTTTCTTT. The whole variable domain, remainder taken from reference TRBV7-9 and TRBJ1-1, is DTGVSQNPRHKITKRGQNVTFRCDPISEHNRLYWYRQTLGQGPEFLTYFQNEAQLEKSRLLSDRFSAERPKGSFSTLEIQRTEQGDSAMYLCASSLSNRLNTEAFFGQGTRLTVV.